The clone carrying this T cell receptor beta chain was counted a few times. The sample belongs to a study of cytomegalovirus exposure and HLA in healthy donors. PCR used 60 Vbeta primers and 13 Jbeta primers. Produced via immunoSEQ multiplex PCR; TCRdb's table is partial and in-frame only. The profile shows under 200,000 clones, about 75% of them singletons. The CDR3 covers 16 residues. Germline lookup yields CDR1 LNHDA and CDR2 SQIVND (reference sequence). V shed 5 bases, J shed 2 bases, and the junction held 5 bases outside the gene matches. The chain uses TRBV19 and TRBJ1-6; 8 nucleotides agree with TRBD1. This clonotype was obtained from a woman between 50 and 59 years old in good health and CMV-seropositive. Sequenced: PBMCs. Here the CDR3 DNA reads TGTGCCAGTAGTCCCGACAGGGGAACCTATAATTCACCCCTCCACTTT. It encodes CASSPDRGTYNSPLHF.